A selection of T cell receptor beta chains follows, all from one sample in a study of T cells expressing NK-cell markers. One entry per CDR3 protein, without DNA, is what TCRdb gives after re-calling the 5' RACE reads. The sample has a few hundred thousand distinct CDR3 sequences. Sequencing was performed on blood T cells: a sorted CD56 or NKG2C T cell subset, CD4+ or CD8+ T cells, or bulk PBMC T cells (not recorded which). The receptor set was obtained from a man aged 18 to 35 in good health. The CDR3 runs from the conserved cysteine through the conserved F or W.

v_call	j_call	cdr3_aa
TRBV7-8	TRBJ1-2	CASSPDSIYGYTF
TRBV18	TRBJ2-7	CASSPLVSGDYHEQYF
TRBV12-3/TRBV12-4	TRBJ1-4	CASSTTREGEKLFF
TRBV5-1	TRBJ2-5	CASSLLLRFQETQYF
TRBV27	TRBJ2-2	CASSLLSSGELFF
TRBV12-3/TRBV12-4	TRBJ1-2	CASSSDGALLGGYTF
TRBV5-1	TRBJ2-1	CASSLDGTKAYNEQFF
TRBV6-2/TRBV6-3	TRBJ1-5	CASDHRVVGQPQHF
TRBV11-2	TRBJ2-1	CASSTDLLAGGLFF
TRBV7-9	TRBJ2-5	CASSLFFLGVRETQYF
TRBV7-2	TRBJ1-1	CASSYVPGAGEAFF
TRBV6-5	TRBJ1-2	CASRVTGAPYGYTF
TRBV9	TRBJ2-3	CASSGLNADTQYF
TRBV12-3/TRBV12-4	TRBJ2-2	CASSGQGGSTGELFF
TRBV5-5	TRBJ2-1	CASTNPLETQFF
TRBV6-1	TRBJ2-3	CASRRLARGRTDTQYF
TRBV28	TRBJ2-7	CASRRLTGGPAASSYEQYF
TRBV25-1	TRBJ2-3	CASSDRSTDTQYF
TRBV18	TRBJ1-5	CASSADRAQPQHF
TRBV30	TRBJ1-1	CAWSVLGSLNTEAFF
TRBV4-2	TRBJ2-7	CASSQDLESSYEQYF
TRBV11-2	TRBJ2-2	CASSLSGLVSNTGELFF
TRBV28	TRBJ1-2	CASSRTVSNYGYTF
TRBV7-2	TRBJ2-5	CASSLAGGDLETQYF
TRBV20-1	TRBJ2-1	CSAISGGHSGPYNEQFF
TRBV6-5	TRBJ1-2	CASSSLGGEGGYTF
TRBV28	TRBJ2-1	CASKPAGPTNEQFF
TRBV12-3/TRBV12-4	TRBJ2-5	CASRNLETQYF
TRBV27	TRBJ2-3	CASSLTGLVTDTQYF
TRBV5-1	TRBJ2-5	CASSLDVGGPQETQYF
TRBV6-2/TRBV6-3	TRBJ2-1	CASRKLRTGVYNEQFF
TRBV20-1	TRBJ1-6	CSARLGAESPLHF
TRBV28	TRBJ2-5	CATSVQETQYF
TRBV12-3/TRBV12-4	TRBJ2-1	CASSFGGLSSYNEQFF
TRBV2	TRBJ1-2	CAIQKSGNPNYGYTF
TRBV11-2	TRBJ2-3	CASSRLPGQGAASTDTQYF
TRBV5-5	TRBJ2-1	CASSSNSGRPNEQFF
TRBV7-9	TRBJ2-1	CASSLASGRYDEQFF
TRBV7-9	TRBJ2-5	CASSFGDRGLYQETQYF
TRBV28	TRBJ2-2	CASSSPRLDGLPGELFF
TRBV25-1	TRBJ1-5	CASSTGGAYQPQHF
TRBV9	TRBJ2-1	CASSVVEHHEQFF
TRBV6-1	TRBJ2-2	CASRPAGGGELFF
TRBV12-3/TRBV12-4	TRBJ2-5	CASSTTGTSVSGETQYF
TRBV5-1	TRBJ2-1	CASSPGIWNEQFF
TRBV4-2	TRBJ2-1	CASSQESGLSYNEQFF
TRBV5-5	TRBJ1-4	CASTLGGGNEKLFF
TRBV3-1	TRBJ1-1	CASSQGPPWNTEAFF
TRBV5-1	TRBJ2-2	CASSASGTPTGELFF
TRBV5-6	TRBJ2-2	CASSGGLAGGRGELFF
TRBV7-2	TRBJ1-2	CASSSSNGFYGYTF
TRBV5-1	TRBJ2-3	CASSLASDLFTDTQYF
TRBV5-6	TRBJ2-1	CASKAGGVGWVGEQFF
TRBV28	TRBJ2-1	CASSGWTSDDEQFF
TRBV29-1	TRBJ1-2	CSVGGHGVGYTF
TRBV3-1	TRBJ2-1	CASSQDAGASDEQFF
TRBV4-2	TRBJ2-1	CASSQGTSGRGSYNEQFF
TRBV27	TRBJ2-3	CASSLRGLAGVGGGTDTQYF